This T cell receptor beta chain stems from a study of somatic mutations in cytotoxic T cells in rheumatoid arthritis. Study outcomes and limitations: Antigen specificity of the expanded CD8+ clones was not determined. Clonality measured in CD8+ T cells did not differ significantly between rheumatoid arthritis patients and age-matched healthy controls.

Germline values: CDR1 LNHNV, CDR2 YYDKDF (reference sequence). CDR3 length: 15 residues. The V and J ends lost 0 bases and 2 bases respectively, with 10 bases between them. A note on this clone: Its antigen is currently unknown.

The assay was immunoSEQ multiplex PCR, and TCRdb's table has in-frame clones only and misses some. The table includes roughly 10,000 clones, 89% detected once. Purity of the CD4+ and CD8+ cells, isolated by positive magnetic bead selection, was checked by flow cytometry. V gene TRBV15 combines with J gene TRBJ2-5; a possible D gene is TRBD2 (6 bases). The specimen was CD4+ T cells sorted from blood. The TCR was taken from a woman younger than 35 with rheumatoid arthritis. The CDR3 region has the DNA TGTGCCACCAGCAGAGATCTGGAGGGGCAAGAGACCCAGTACTTC. Its protein product is CATSRDLEGQETQYF.